The rows below give T cell receptor beta chains drawn from one sample of a study of shared clonotypes between healthy human individuals. TCRdb's copy holds only in-frame clones and misses some; the assay was immunoSEQ multiplex PCR. This table has 400,000 to 600,000 clones, over 60% appearing once. The sample consisted of PBMCs. These receptors all stem from a woman in her 40s in good health. Some clones in this sample may be carry-over from other donors' samples. The CDR3 runs from the conserved cysteine through the conserved F or W. Fields, in order: clone size, V gene, CDR3 protein. Where a row states a size, it is once, few, many or the class of an expanded clone; other rows omit it.

clone size: NA
V gene: TRBV19
CDR3 protein: CASSIGTGTDEKLFF

clone size: once
V gene: TRBV14
CDR3 protein: CASSQETANTGELFF

clone size: few
V gene: TRBV6-4
CDR3 protein: CASSPQTSGTDTQYF

clone size: NA
V gene: TRBV19
CDR3 protein: CASSITRWLNQPQHF

clone size: NA
V gene: TRBV30
CDR3 protein: CACSLSHTQYF

clone size: NA
V gene: TRBV5-8
CDR3 protein: CASSLIEGLNQPQHF

clone size: few
V gene: TRBV2
CDR3 protein: CASTVFSGGETQYF

clone size: NA
V gene: TRBV5-6
CDR3 protein: CASSDPAGGRGGEDTEAFF

clone size: once
V gene: TRBV1
CDR3 protein: CTSSQDQEREGPTGELFF

clone size: NA
V gene: TRBV9
CDR3 protein: CASSFGTSGYNEQFF

clone size: few
V gene: TRBV21-1
CDR3 protein: CASSKGVDRTGELFF

clone size: NA
V gene: TRBV6-5
CDR3 protein: CASSYLNLAVDGYTF

clone size: NA
V gene: TRBV27
CDR3 protein: CASSSNPLAGVGEQYF

clone size: NA
V gene: TRBV11-2
CDR3 protein: CASSLVEETQYF

clone size: few
V gene: TRBV9
CDR3 protein: CASSRDTTDTQYF

clone size: few
V gene: TRBV4-3
CDR3 protein: CASSQGIGEYEQYF

clone size: NA
V gene: TRBV19
CDR3 protein: CASSIRIAYEQYF

clone size: NA
V gene: TRBV30
CDR3 protein: CAWSVRGPRGVQYF

clone size: NA
V gene: TRBV19
CDR3 protein: CASSSHRNTEAFF

clone size: NA
V gene: TRBV2
CDR3 protein: CASSLPGLAAYNEQFF

clone size: once
V gene: TRBV4-1
CDR3 protein: CASNIAGVPDTQYF

clone size: NA
V gene: TRBV7-9
CDR3 protein: CASSPVGLRVGTIYF

clone size: NA
V gene: TRBV19
CDR3 protein: CASSIDRSGGYTF

clone size: NA
V gene: TRBV5-4
CDR3 protein: CASSLGGGEQYF

clone size: NA
V gene: TRBV27
CDR3 protein: CASSLGRTGETEAFF

clone size: NA
V gene: TRBV11-2
CDR3 protein: CASSGTSVNEQFF

clone size: NA
V gene: TRBV7-3
CDR3 protein: CASSLTAGRIEEQFF

clone size: NA
V gene: TRBV28
CDR3 protein: CATLVWGNTEAFF

clone size: NA
V gene: TRBV18
CDR3 protein: CASSPEKYRGTDTQYF

clone size: NA
V gene: TRBV6-5
CDR3 protein: CASSYHSGGSYNEQFF

clone size: NA
V gene: TRBV6-4
CDR3 protein: CASTPPGTSYYEQYF

clone size: NA
V gene: TRBV19
CDR3 protein: CASSPSTGLLDGYTF

clone size: few
V gene: TRBV7-2
CDR3 protein: CASSLGPSMAQPQHF

clone size: NA
V gene: TRBV5-1
CDR3 protein: CASSTDRYTGELFF

clone size: NA
V gene: TRBV11-1
CDR3 protein: CASSLYSSQEAFF

clone size: NA
V gene: TRBV11-2
CDR3 protein: CASSLVQGIFAQYF

clone size: NA
V gene: TRBV5-4
CDR3 protein: CASSLETGRYGYTF

clone size: NA
V gene: TRBV19
CDR3 protein: CASSIGTGTSYEQYF

clone size: many
V gene: TRBV18
CDR3 protein: CASSLQGPRETQYF

clone size: NA
V gene: TRBV28
CDR3 protein: CASSLGTGYSNQPQHF

clone size: NA
V gene: TRBV7-6
CDR3 protein: CASSLGRRGETQYF

clone size: NA
V gene: TRBV7-2
CDR3 protein: CASSLIRGDTQYF

clone size: NA
V gene: TRBV19
CDR3 protein: CASSIMLAGGSEQYF

clone size: NA
V gene: TRBV7-3
CDR3 protein: CASSLGQGGSYTF

clone size: NA
V gene: TRBV18
CDR3 protein: CASSQNGGVTGNTIYF

clone size: NA
V gene: TRBV29-1
CDR3 protein: CSVAPGGRGSYEQYF

clone size: NA
V gene: TRBV5-1
CDR3 protein: CASRSRGTGTDTQYF

clone size: few
V gene: TRBV7-9
CDR3 protein: CAGGQMFGTGELFF

clone size: few
V gene: TRBV25-1
CDR3 protein: CASSDLTSGHRDEQYF

clone size: NA
V gene: TRBV4-2
CDR3 protein: CASSQESSWGNEQFF

clone size: NA
V gene: TRBV6-5
CDR3 protein: CASRSGTGGYGYTF

clone size: NA
V gene: TRBV7-3
CDR3 protein: CASSPRTGSSYNEQFF

clone size: many
V gene: TRBV2
CDR3 protein: CASDREGYGYTF

clone size: NA
V gene: TRBV30
CDR3 protein: CAWSKQGGSGYTF